This T cell receptor beta chain was recorded in a study of chronic HIV infection and antiretroviral therapy. Only a few counts were recorded for this clonotype. This CDR3 comprises 17 residues. CDR1 and CDR2 from the germline V gene are SEHNR and FQNEAQ (reference sequence). Trimming stripped 5 bases from V and 0 bases from J, with 17 bases between. Each CDR3 protein is one row after TCRdb ran MiXCR on the 5' RACE reads. This sample has roughly 50,000 distinct CDR3 sequences; about 18% occur once, and the top ten carry approximately 2.5%. Input material: peripheral blood. The clonotype was recovered from an adult who had HIV and had not received antiretroviral therapy, or was an uninfected healthy control (not recorded which). The chain has TRBV7-9 and TRBJ1-3; D is perhaps TRBD1 (5 bases). The CDR3 DNA reads as TGTGCCAGCAGCCCCTCCGGGACTGTGAGCTCTGGAAACACCATATATTTT. Its protein is CASSPSGTVSSGNTIYF.